This is a list of T cell receptor beta chains from one sample in a study of OX40 agonist ivuxolimab in advanced cancers. Assay used: immunoSEQ multiplex PCR; TCRdb lists only in-frame clones, some missing. The sample includes 85,000 to 130,000 clones, approximately 90% of them seen just once. Source: CD4+ or CD8+ T cells sorted from blood, taken in a trial of the OX40 agonist ivuxolimab. The receptors stem from an adult with an advanced solid tumor such as melanoma, head and neck, liver or kidney cancer. Both conserved end residues are part of each CDR3. A D gene is named only where the DNA matches it firmly. Clone size is stated in some rows and not others, as once, few, many or a class when expanded.

J,size,V,D,CDR3,DNA
TRBJ2-3,-,TRBV10-3,TRBD2,CAISGQLAGAGDTQYF,TGTGCCATCAGTGGACAACTAGCGGGGGCAGGAGATACGCAGTATTTT
TRBJ1-3,once,TRBV5-1,-,CASSLWGSGGNTIYF,TGCGCCAGCAGCTTGTGGGGGTCAGGTGGAAACACCATATATTTT
TRBJ1-2,-,TRBV6-5,-,CASSRDPRWGYTF,TGTGCCAGCAGTCGGGACCCCCGTTGGGGCTACACCTTC
TRBJ2-5,-,TRBV7-2,TRBD2,CASTPRGGAGGLETQYF,TGTGCCAGCACCCCTAGGGGGGGAGCGGGGGGTTTGGAGACCCAGTACTTC
TRBJ2-5,-,TRBV6-1,-,CASSEAGRETQYF,TGTGCCAGCAGTGAAGCAGGGAGGGAGACCCAGTACTTC
TRBJ1-2,-,TRBV6-1,-,CASSRDTEGGYTF,TGTGCCAGCAGCCGGGACACCGAGGGCGGCTACACCTTC
TRBJ2-2,once,TRBV2,TRBD1,CASRQGASGELFF,TGTGCCAGCCGGCAGGGGGCTAGCGGGGAGCTGTTTTTT
TRBJ2-2,once,TRBV10-3,TRBD2,CAISELLAGGTGELFF,TGTGCCATCAGTGAGCTGCTAGCGGGGGGGACCGGGGAGCTGTTTTTT
TRBJ2-5,-,TRBV30,-,CAWSAGASVRETQYF,TGTGCCTGGAGTGCTGGGGCTAGCGTTCGGGAGACCCAGTACTTC
TRBJ2-3,-,TRBV9,TRBD2,CASSVDPASGGARDTQYF,TGTGCCAGCAGCGTAGATCCGGCTAGCGGGGGGGCTAGAGATACGCAGTATTTT
TRBJ1-1,-,TRBV10-3,-,CAISEREDTEAFF,TGTGCCATCAGTGAAAGGGAGGATACTGAAGCTTTCTTT
TRBJ2-7,-,TRBV4-1,TRBD1,CASSQRQGAWDEQYF,TGCGCCAGCAGCCAGCGACAGGGGGCTTGGGACGAGCAGTACTTC
TRBJ1-4,-,TRBV19,-,CASSIQDPGGEKLFF,TGTGCCAGTAGTATACAGGACCCTGGCGGGGAAAAACTGTTTTTT
TRBJ2-3,-,TRBV6-6,-,CASGGGSDTQYF,TGTGCCAGCGGAGGAGGGTCCGATACGCAGTATTTT
TRBJ1-6,-,TRBV9,-,CASSVHSENSPLHF,TGTGCCAGCAGCGTACACAGTGAGAATTCACCCCTCCACTTT
TRBJ1-6,-,TRBV5-4,-,CASSLSGDSPLHF,TGTGCCAGCAGCTTGAGTGGGGATTCACCCCTCCACTTT
TRBJ2-7,few,TRBV28,TRBD1,CASSPPYRGAYEQYF,TGTGCCAGCAGTCCGCCGTACAGGGGGGCCTACGAGCAGTACTTC
TRBJ1-1,-,TRBV7-9,TRBD1,CASSKGARMNTEAFF,TGTGCCAGCAGTAAGGGGGCAAGGATGAACACTGAAGCTTTCTTT
TRBJ2-3,-,TRBV7-2,-,CASSRGSASTDTQYF,TGTGCCAGCAGCCGGGGGAGTGCTAGCACAGATACGCAGTATTTT
TRBJ2-5,-,TRBV7-2,-,CASKRPTGETQYF,TGTGCCAGCAAACGGCCAACGGGAGAGACCCAGTACTTC
TRBJ2-7,-,TRBV7-2,-,CASSIDRPNEQYF,TGTGCCAGCAGCATCGACAGACCTAACGAGCAGTACTTC
TRBJ2-5,-,TRBV5-1,-,CASSLRQDMGETQYF,TGCGCCAGCAGCCTCCGACAGGACATGGGGGAGACCCAGTACTTC
TRBJ1-6,-,TRBV30,-,CAWGGFSPLHF,TGTGCCTGGGGAGGGTTTTCACCCCTCCACTTT
TRBJ1-1,-,TRBV7-2,-,CAIGTRLNTEAFF,TGTGCCATAGGGACGCGTCTGAACACTGAAGCTTTCTTT
TRBJ1-5,-,TRBV6-4,-,CASSGPGQCLQPQHF,TGTGCCAGCAGTGGCCCCGGACAGTGCCTTCAGCCCCAGCATTTT
TRBJ1-1,-,TRBV20-1,-,CSASEYAEAFF,TGCAGTGCTAGCGAGTACGCTGAAGCTTTCTTT
TRBJ1-1,-,TRBV7-9,TRBD1,CASSSPGQGPEAFF,TGTGCCAGCAGCTCACCGGGACAGGGTCCCGAAGCTTTCTTT
TRBJ1-6,few,TRBV7-6,-,CASSSFYSPLHF,TGTGCCAGCAGCTCCTTCTATTCACCCCTCCACTTT
TRBJ1-3,once,TRBV21-1,-,CASTQREGASSGNTIYF,TGTGCCAGCACCCAGCGGGAGGGGGCGAGCTCTGGAAACACCATATATTTT
TRBJ2-4,-,TRBV10-1,TRBD1,CASGQGAGIQYF,TGCGCCTCGGGGCAGGGGGCAGGCATTCAGTACTTC
TRBJ1-1,-,TRBV28,-,CASSPHRRSTEAFF,TGTGCCAGCAGTCCTCATCGTAGATCTACTGAAGCTTTCTTT
TRBJ1-5,-,TRBV6-1,-,CASSSSLGQPQHF,TGTGCCAGCAGTTCCTCGTTGGGTCAGCCCCAGCATTTT
TRBJ2-3,-,TRBV5-8,-,CASSLRSADTQYF,TGTGCCAGCAGCTTGCGGTCGGCAGATACGCAGTATTTT
TRBJ1-2,-,TRBV6-6,-,CASSYDWGNGYTF,TGTGCCAGCAGTTACGATTGGGGTAATGGCTACACCTTC
TRBJ1-1,-,TRBV28,TRBD1,CASSRPSGTGGTEAFF,TGTGCCAGCAGTCGTCCCTCCGGGACAGGGGGGACTGAAGCTTTCTTT
TRBJ2-3,-,TRBV10-3,-,CAISAAGESTSTDTQYF,TGTGCCATCAGTGCGGCAGGGGAAAGTACTAGCACAGATACGCAGTATTTT
TRBJ2-7,-,TRBV11-2,-,CASSSRRNTYEQYF,TGTGCCAGCAGCTCACGACGGAACACCTACGAGCAGTACTTC
TRBJ1-6,once,TRBV2,TRBD1,CASSEQTGNYSPLHF,TGTGCCAGCAGCGAACAGACAGGGAATTATTCACCCCTCCACTTT
TRBJ1-6,few,TRBV11-2,-,CASSPGNSPLHF,TGTGCCAGCAGCCCAGGGAATTCACCCCTCCACTTT
TRBJ2-5,-,TRBV2,TRBD2,CASVRPSGGMETQYF,TGTGCCAGCGTCAGGCCTAGCGGGGGGATGGAGACCCAGTACTTC
TRBJ1-1,-,TRBV28,-,CASSFGIGTEAFF,TGTGCCAGCAGTTTCGGTATAGGGACTGAAGCTTTCTTT
TRBJ2-7,-,TRBV19,TRBD1,CASRKDRGGTYEQYF,TGTGCCAGTAGGAAAGACAGGGGAGGAACCTACGAGCAGTACTTC
TRBJ1-4,-,TRBV18,-,CASSPGSRGMSNEKLFF,TGTGCCAGCTCACCGGGGTCCCGGGGTATGTCTAATGAAAAACTGTTTTTT
TRBJ2-3,once,TRBV6-6,TRBD2,CASSPWGAGDTDTQYF,TGTGCCAGCAGCCCGTGGGGAGCGGGGGACACAGATACGCAGTATTTT
TRBJ2-2,-,TRBV28,-,CASSRTHGELFF,TGTGCCAGCAGCCGGACACACGGGGAGCTGTTTTTT
TRBJ1-6,-,TRBV7-3,-,CASSHYGGRRFSPLHF,TGTGCCAGCAGCCATTATGGGGGGCGTAGGTTCTCACCCCTCCACTTT